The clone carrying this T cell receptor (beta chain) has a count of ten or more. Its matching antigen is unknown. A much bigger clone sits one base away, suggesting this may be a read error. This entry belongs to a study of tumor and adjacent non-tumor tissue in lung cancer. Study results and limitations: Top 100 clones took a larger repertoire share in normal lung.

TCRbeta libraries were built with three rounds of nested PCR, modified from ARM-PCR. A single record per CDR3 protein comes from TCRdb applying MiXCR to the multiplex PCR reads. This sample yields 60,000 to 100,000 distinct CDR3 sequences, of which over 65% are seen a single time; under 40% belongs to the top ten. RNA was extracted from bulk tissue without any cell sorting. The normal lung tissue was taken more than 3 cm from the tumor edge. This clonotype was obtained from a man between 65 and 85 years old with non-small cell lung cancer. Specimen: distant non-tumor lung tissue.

CDR3 nucleotide sequence: TGTCCCAGCAGCTTGGCCGTGACCGGGGACACCTACGAGCAGTACTTC. Protein sequence: CPSSLAVTGDTYEQYF. This rearrangement joins TRBV5-5 to TRBJ2-7; tentatively, D is TRBD1 (6 bases). Germline-derived CDR1 and CDR2 are SGHKS and YYEKEE (reference sequence). The CDR3 runs 16 residues.